The source of this TCR beta chain is a study of cytomegalovirus exposure and HLA in healthy donors. Looking at the study overall: Findings of an earlier analysis included 90 million to 120 million unique TCR beta sequences from 200 million or so T cells. Study-wide results and caveats: Most sequenced TCRs were rare (though some public TCRs occurred in many donors).

The donors gave bone marrow, and they were healthy. This clone occurred once. Its target is not known. Germline V lookup: CDR1 SGDLS, CDR2 YYNGEE. This CDR3 comprises 16 residues. J gave up 0 bases and V 4 bases, and 7 bases lay outside the gene matches. This PCR relied on a set of 60 Vbeta primers and 13 Jbeta primers. Data came from immunoSEQ multiplex PCR; TCRdb stores just in-frame clones and leaves some out. The table shows some 150,000 clones, with about 59% occurring only once. The sequence derives from a man in his forties in good health and CMV-seronegative. J is TRBJ2-3 and V is TRBV9, with 8 positions matching TRBD2. Source material: PBMCs. The CDR3 DNA is TGTGCCAGCAGCCCGCGGGGGGTACCTAGCACAGATACGCAGTATTTT. This gives the protein CASSPRGVPSTDTQYF.